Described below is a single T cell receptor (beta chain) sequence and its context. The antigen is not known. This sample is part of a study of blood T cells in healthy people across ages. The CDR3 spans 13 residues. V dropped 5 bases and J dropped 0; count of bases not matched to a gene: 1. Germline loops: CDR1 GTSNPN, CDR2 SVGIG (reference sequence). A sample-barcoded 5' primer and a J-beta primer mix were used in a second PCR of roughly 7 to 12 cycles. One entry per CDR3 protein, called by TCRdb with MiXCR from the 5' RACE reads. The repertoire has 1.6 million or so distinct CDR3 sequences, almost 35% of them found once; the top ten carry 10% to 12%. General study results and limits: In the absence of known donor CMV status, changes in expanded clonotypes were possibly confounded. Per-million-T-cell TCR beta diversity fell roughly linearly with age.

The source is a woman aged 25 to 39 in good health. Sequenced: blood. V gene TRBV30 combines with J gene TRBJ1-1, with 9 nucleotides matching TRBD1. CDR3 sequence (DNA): TGTGCCTGGGGGACAGGGTTGAACACTGAAGCTTTCTTT. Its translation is CAWGTGLNTEAFF.